A single sample is the source of the 18 T cell receptor beta chains below, sequenced in a study of blood T cell repertoires in COVID-19. Assay used: immunoSEQ multiplex PCR; TCRdb lists only in-frame clones, some missing. Of 260,000 or so clones in the sample, approximately 81% were seen once. Sample: PBMCs or T cells enriched from blood (not recorded which). The receptors shown here come from a woman aged 45-59 years who had recovered from COVID-19.

This chain connects TRBV6-5 to TRBJ2-7, with no clear D. The germline V gene has CDR1 MNHEY and CDR2 SVGAGI. V lost 2 bases and J lost 1, with 6 bases in between. The CDR3 runs 13 residues. The CDR3 bases are TGTGCCAGCAGTTACCCCATTTCCTACGAGCAGTACTTC. The encoded protein is CASSYPISYEQYF.

The V call is TRBV19, the J call TRBJ1-2, with no clear D. Germline V lookup: CDR1 LNHDA, CDR2 SQIVND (reference sequence). V shed 8 bases and J shed 5 bases, with 15 bases lying between them. There are 13 residues in the CDR3. CDR3 residues: CASYGVMGYGYTF. CDR3 nucleotides: TGTGCCAGTTACGGGGTGATGGGTTATGGCTACACCTTC.

This rearrangement joins TRBV2 to TRBJ1-1; D unresolved. The CDR3 has 12 residues. Germline values: CDR1 SNHLY, CDR2 FYNNEI. V lost 6 bases and J lost 6, with 11 bases in between. DNA of the CDR3: TGTGCCAGCAGAGGTGGGAGGTCTGAAGCTTTCTTT. Translating it yields CASRGGRSEAFF.

The chain carries TRBV9 and TRBJ2-7; perhaps TRBD2 as D (7 bases). In germline, CDR1 is SGDLS, CDR2 YYNGEE. The CDR3 spans 15 residues. Trimming stripped 5 bases from V and 6 bases from J, with 21 bases between. CDR3 sequence reads: CASSPVAVGGGEQYF. The CDR3 nucleotides read TGTGCCAGCAGTCCTGTAGCGGTGGGAGGGGGCGAGCAGTACTTC.

The genes are TRBV19 and TRBJ2-1, with D unresolved. The CDR3 loop spans 14 amino acids. Looked up from germline, CDR1 is LNHDA and CDR2 is SQIVND (reference sequence). V lost 6 bases to trimming and J lost 0 bases, with 9 bases between them. This CDR3 reads CASSKWSSYNEQFF. For the CDR3, the DNA is TGTGCCAGTAGCAAGTGGAGCTCCTACAATGAGCAGTTCTTC.

CDR3 residues: CARRDRTRPYEQYF. The CDR3 DNA follows: TGTGCCAGAAGGGACAGGACTCGTCCCTACGAGCAGTACTTC. This rearrangement joins TRBV6-4 to TRBJ2-7; 8 bases agree with TRBD1. The CDR3 extends over 14 amino acids. CDR1 and CDR2 from the germline V gene are MRHNA and SNTAGT. V shed 9 bases, J shed 2 bases, and the junction held 9 bases outside the gene matches.

This clone was seen a few times. J is TRBJ1-2 and V is TRBV13, with TRBD1 matching 9 bases. Looked up from germline, CDR1 is PRHDT and CDR2 is FYEKMQ (reference sequence). With 4 bases clipped from V and 2 bases from J, the junction kept 2 bases outside the gene matches. This CDR3 has 14 amino acids. The DNA of the CDR3 is TGTGCCAGCAGCTCCGGGACAGGGAACTATGGCTACACCTTC. Amino acids: CASSSGTGNYGYTF.

The chain has TRBV29-1 and TRBJ2-1; maybe TRBD1 (6 bases). The CDR3 consists of 14 residues. In germline, CDR1 is SQVTM, CDR2 ANQGSEA. Trimming took off 0 bases at V and 2 bases at J, with 8 bases between the two ends. This chain's CDR3 is CSVEDGTTYNEQFF. CDR3 DNA: TGCAGCGTTGAAGACGGGACAACCTACAATGAGCAGTTCTTC.

The rearrangement joins TRBV6-6 to TRBJ2-1, with D perhaps TRBD2 (5 bases). Trimming stripped 0 bases from V and 9 bases from J, with 18 bases between. Germline CDR1 and CDR2: MNHNY and SVGAGI (reference sequence). The length of the CDR3 is 16 residues. The CDR3 bases are TGTGCCAGCAGTTACTCCGGCGGCCCCGAGGGTTTTGAGCAGTTCTTC. Protein product: CASSYSGGPEGFEQFF.

This chain's CDR3 is CASSQEPDQGFDTGELFF. The CDR3 DNA reads as TGCGCCAGCAGCCAAGAACCGGACCAGGGATTTGACACCGGGGAGCTGTTTTTT. J is TRBJ2-2 and V is TRBV4-3; possibly TRBD1 for D (5 bases). Germline assignment: CDR1 LGHNA and CDR2 YSLEER. CDR3 length: 18 residues. V dropped 0 bases and J dropped 3 bases, with 17 bases sitting between them.

This clone is a singleton in its sample. This rearrangement joins TRBV18 to TRBJ2-7; 9 nucleotides agree with TRBD2. Losses at the gene ends were 0 bases for V and 3 bases for J; bases not matched to a gene: 0. The germline V gene has CDR1 KGHSH and CDR2 LQKENI. The CDR3 runs 14 residues. CDR3 DNA: TGTGCCAGCTCACCACCTAGCGGGAGCTACGAGCAGTACTTC. It is translated as CASSPPSGSYEQYF.

This sequence joins TRBV6-4 and TRBJ2-1, with TRBD2 matching over 8 bases. The CDR3 is 15 residues long. The V segment lost 2 bases and the J segment 3 bases; nucleotides outside the gene matches: 3. The V gene's germline CDR1 is MRHNA and CDR2 SNTAGT. The chain's CDR3 is CASSDSGGDYNEQFF. CDR3 DNA sequence: TGTGCCAGCAGTGACAGCGGGGGCGACTACAATGAGCAGTTCTTC.

The rearrangement uses TRBV18 and TRBJ2-5; D gene uncertain. Trimming pared 5 bases from V and 2 bases from J, leaving 6 bases between. The length of the CDR3 is 12 residues. Germline V lookup: CDR1 KGHSH, CDR2 LQKENI. CDR3 sequence (DNA): TGTGCCAGCTCATCAACTCAAGAGACCCAGTACTTC. Translating gives CASSSTQETQYF. Drawing the rest from reference TRBV18 and TRBJ2-5, the complete variable domain is NAGVMQNPRHLVRRRGQEARLRCSPMKGHSHVYWYRQLPEEGLKFMVYLQKENIIDESGMPKERFSAEFPKEGPSILRIQQVVRGDSAAYFCASSSTQETQYFGPGTRLLVL.

The V and J genes are TRBV6-1 and TRBJ1-5; D perhaps matches TRBD1 (6 bases). Trimming removed 2 bases from V and 4 bases from J, with 12 bases in between. Germline V lookup: CDR1 MNHNS, CDR2 SASEGT. This CDR3 is built from 15 residues. The CDR3 coding sequence is TGTGCCAGCAGTGAAAATCAGGGGTTGAATCAGCCCCAGCATTTT. Residues: CASSENQGLNQPQHF.

The chain joins TRBV27 to TRBJ1-6; D is undetermined. The CDR3 length is 14 residues. Trimming pared 3 bases from V and 9 bases from J, leaving 12 bases between. Germline CDR1 is MNHEY and CDR2 is SMNVEV (reference sequence). CDR3 protein: CASSFARLSSPLHF. The DNA for the CDR3 is TGTGCCAGCAGTTTTGCCAGGTTAAGTTCACCCCTCCACTTT.

This clone came up once. This chain links TRBV5-1 with TRBJ2-7; D is uncertain. Trimming pared 2 bases from V and 0 bases from J, leaving 9 bases between. The germline gives CDR1 SGHRS, CDR2 YFSETQ. This CDR3 has 14 amino acids. The CDR3 spells CASSLRVSSYEQYF. DNA for the CDR3: TGCGCCAGCAGCTTACGGGTAAGCTCCTACGAGCAGTACTTC.

The chain employs TRBV5-1 and TRBJ2-2, with D perhaps matching TRBD1 (6 bases). The CDR3 totals 17 residues. Germline V CDR1 and CDR2: SGHRS, YFSETQ. Trimming removed 6 bases from V and 3 bases from J, with 21 bases in between. CDR3 bases: TGCGCCAGCACTATTCTCAGGGGCGCTGGGGACACCGGGGAGCTGTTTTTT. This codes for CASTILRGAGDTGELFF.

The J gene is TRBJ1-2, the V gene TRBV5-1; TRBD1 aligns across 8 bases. Germline loops: CDR1 SGHRS, CDR2 YFSETQ. The V gene end was trimmed by 0 bases and the J gene end by 4 bases; junction bases not matched to a gene: 8. This CDR3 has 16 amino acids. The CDR3 protein is CASSLGSQGAGYGYTF. Written as DNA, the CDR3 is TGCGCCAGCAGCTTGGGGTCTCAGGGGGCTGGCTATGGCTACACCTTC. The variable domain in full, completed from reference TRBV5-1 and TRBJ1-2, reads KAGVTQTPRYLIKTRGQQVTLSCSPISGHRSVSWYQQTPGQGLQFLFEYFSETQRNKGNFPGRFSGRQFSNSRSEMNVSTLELGDSALYLCASSLGSQGAGYGYTFGSGTRLTVV.